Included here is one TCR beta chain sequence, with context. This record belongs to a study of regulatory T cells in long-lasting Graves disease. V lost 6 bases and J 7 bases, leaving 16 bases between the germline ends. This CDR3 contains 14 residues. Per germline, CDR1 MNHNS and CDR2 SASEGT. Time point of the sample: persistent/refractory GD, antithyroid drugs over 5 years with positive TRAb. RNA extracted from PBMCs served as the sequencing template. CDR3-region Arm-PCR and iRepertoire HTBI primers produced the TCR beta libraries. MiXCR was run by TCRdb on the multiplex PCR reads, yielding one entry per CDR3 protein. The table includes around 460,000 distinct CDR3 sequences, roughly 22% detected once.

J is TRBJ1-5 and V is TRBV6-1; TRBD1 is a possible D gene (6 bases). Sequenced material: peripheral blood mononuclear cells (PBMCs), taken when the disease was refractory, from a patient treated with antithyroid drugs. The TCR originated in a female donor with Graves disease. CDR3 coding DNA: TGTGCCAGCAGGCCTTACAGGGAAGGCCAGCCCCAGCATTTT. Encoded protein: CASRPYREGQPQHF.